Included here is one T cell receptor (beta chain) sequence, with context. The CDR3 consists of 12 residues. The V gene lost 2 bases and the J gene lost 7 bases, with 6 bases spanning the gap. The germline V gene encodes CDR1 SGHNT and CDR2 YENEEA. For the second PCR, which ran for about 6 to 11 cycles, a sample-barcoded 5' primer and a J-beta primer mix were used. TCRdb called the 5' RACE reads again in MiXCR, with one record for every CDR3 protein. The top ten clones hold about 20% of a sample with 600,000 to 1,000,000 distinct CDR3 sequences, about three fifths of them seen once. This sample was taken from a study of blood T cells in healthy people across ages.

The sequence came from a man aged 25-40 years in good health. What was sequenced was blood. The chain employs TRBV11-3 and TRBJ2-1, with unresolved D. The CDR3 sequence: CASSLTFNEQFF. CDR3 DNA: TGTGCCAGCAGCTTAACCTTTAATGAGCAGTTCTTC.